Each of the 5 T cell receptor beta chains below was sequenced from the same sample in a study of blood T cell repertoires in COVID-19. Here immunoSEQ multiplex PCR was the method, and the copy in TCRdb shows in-frame clones only, minus some. The data show over 100,000 clones, approximately 89% seen once. Sequenced: peripheral blood. The receptor source for this set is a woman in her 70s with COVID-19, enrolled during active disease.

The rearrangement uses TRBV5-1 and TRBJ1-1; D uncertain. Per the germline V gene, CDR1 is SGHRS and CDR2 is YFSETQ. The CDR3 runs 15 residues. Trimming pared 4 bases from V and 1 base from J, leaving 14 bases between. CDR3 residues: CASSRIGSQNTEAFF. The DNA of the CDR3 is TGCGCCAGCAGCAGAATAGGGAGTCAGAACACTGAAGCTTTCTTT.

This chain joins TRBV6-5 and TRBJ2-6; TRBD1 might be the D (5 bases). CDR3 size: 15 residues. Germline lookup yields CDR1 MNHEY and CDR2 SVGAGI. V was clipped by 4 bases and J by 0 bases, with 7 bases between them. CDR3 DNA sequence: TGTGCCAGCAGTTTAGACAGCTCTGGGGCCAACGTCCTGACTTTC. This gives the protein CASSLDSSGANVLTF.

The chain couples TRBV19 to TRBJ1-2, with D possibly TRBD1 on 5 matching bases. Germline-derived CDR1 and CDR2 are LNHDA and SQIVND (reference sequence). This CDR3 has 14 amino acids. Between the trimmed V and J ends, which lost 3 bases and 7 bases, there was a span of 15 bases. The CDR3 spells CASSIRSRVSGYTF. The CDR3 DNA is TGTGCCAGTAGTATCCGGTCCAGGGTGTCTGGCTACACCTTC.

This sequence joins TRBV3-1 (or the pseudogene TRBV3-2) and TRBJ2-3, with 9 bases that match TRBD1. V lost 4 bases and J lost 8; bases outside the gene matches: 16. The CDR3 totals 17 residues. The germline CDR1 and CDR2 sequences are LGHDT and YNNKEL (reference sequence). As DNA, the CDR3 is TGTGCCAGCAGCCCAAAGCCTACAGGGGGCCGCTTTGGTACGCAGTATTTT. Its translation: CASSPKPTGGRFGTQYF.

V usage is TRBV6-5 and J usage is TRBJ2-3; D perhaps matches TRBD2 (5 bases). The CDR3 contains 14 residues. Germline CDR1 is MNHEY and CDR2 is SVGAGI. The ends were cut back, 8 bases at V and 1 base at J, with 13 bases in the middle. CDR3 loop: CASSDSLRTDTQYF. DNA for the CDR3: TGTGCCAGCTCGGACTCACTACGCACAGATACGCAGTATTTT.